This TCR beta chain originates from a study of blood T cell repertoires in COVID-19. The authors' processing: Counts of nucleated cells, estimated from reference gene primer amplification, were obtained. Sequencing used immunoSEQ multiplex PCR; TCRdb keeps in-frame clones, though not all of them. Clonal size and the V and J genes are those of that table, whereas D and trimming came from the DNA. Of 150,000 to 200,000 clones in the sample, 84% are singletons; the top ten hold about an eighth. Participants spanned ages about 18 to 90 years and resided in about 24 US areas. Cohorts were assigned according to the clinical history that participants reported. Donors in Cohort 3 counted as recovered after two negative PCRs, clearance, or symptom resolution. Germline CDR1 and CDR2: SGHVS and FQNEAQ. V lost 3 bases to trimming and J lost 3 bases; unmatched junction nucleotides: 5. CDR3 length: 14 residues.

Input material: PBMCs or T cells enriched from blood (not recorded which). This clonotype originated in a man aged 50-60 years who had recovered from COVID-19. This chain joins TRBV7-8 and TRBJ2-7; 7 nucleotides align to TRBD1. The CDR3 protein is CASSFGTANYEQYF. The DNA of the CDR3 is TGTGCCAGCAGCTTCGGGACAGCCAACTACGAGCAGTACTTC.